One sample yielded the 2 T cell receptor beta chains listed below, sequenced in a study of T cell responses to AZD1222 COVID-19 vaccine. Profiling relied on immunoSEQ multiplex PCR, and the TCRdb table lists in-frame clones only, not all of them. The table includes 90,000 to 120,000 clones, over 90% detected once. Sample: peripheral blood, taken on day 0 of AZD1222 vaccination. The receptors were sampled from an adult in good health.

The chain employs TRBV4-1 and TRBJ2-2; 13 nucleotides agree with TRBD2. Per the germline V gene, CDR1 is MGHRA and CDR2 is YSYEKL. The CDR3 contains 17 residues. V lost 1 base to trimming and J lost 6 bases; unmatched junction nucleotides: 5. As DNA, the CDR3 is TGCGCCAGCAGCCAAGGGGGACTAGCGGGAATCCCCGGGGAGCTGTTTTTT. It yields the protein CASSQGGLAGIPGELFF.

V and J are TRBV30 and TRBJ2-1, with a weak D call TRBD2 (5 bases). CDR1 and CDR2 from the germline V gene are GTSNPN and SVGIG (reference sequence). The V and J ends lost 3 bases and 2 bases respectively, with 11 bases between them. This CDR3 region has 14 residues. The CDR3 loop reads CAWRRGTPYNEQFF. CDR3 sequence (DNA): TGTGCCTGGAGACGGGGTACTCCCTACAATGAGCAGTTCTTC.